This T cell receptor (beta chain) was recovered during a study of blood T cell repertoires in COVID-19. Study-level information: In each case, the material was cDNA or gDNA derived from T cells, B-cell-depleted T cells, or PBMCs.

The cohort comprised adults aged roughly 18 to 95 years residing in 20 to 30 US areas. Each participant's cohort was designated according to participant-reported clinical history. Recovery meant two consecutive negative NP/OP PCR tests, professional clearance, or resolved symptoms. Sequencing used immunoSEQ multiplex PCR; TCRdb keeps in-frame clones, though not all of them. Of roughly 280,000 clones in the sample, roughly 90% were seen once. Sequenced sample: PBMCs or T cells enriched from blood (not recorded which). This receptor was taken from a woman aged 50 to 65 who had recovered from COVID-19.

CDR3 sequence: CASSPAGGNTEAFF. The CDR3 nucleotides are TGTGCCAGCAGTCCTGCAGGGGGCAACACTGAAGCTTTCTTT. The chain has TRBV25-1 and TRBJ1-1; 8 bases fit TRBD1. V shed 5 bases and J 2 bases; nucleotides not matched to a gene: 4. The CDR3 loop spans 14 amino acids. The germline gives CDR1 MGHDK, CDR2 SYGVNS.